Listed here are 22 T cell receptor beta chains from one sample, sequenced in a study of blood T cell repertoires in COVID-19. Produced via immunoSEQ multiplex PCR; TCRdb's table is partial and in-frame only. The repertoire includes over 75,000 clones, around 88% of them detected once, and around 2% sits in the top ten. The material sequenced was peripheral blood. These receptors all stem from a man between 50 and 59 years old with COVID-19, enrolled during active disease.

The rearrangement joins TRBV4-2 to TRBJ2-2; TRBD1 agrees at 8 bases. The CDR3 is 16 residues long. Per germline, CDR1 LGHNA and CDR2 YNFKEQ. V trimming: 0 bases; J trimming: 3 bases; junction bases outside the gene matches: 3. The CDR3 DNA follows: TGTGCCAGCAGCCAAGAGCAGGGGGCGCACACCGGGGAGCTGTTTTTT. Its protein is CASSQEQGAHTGELFF.

The CDR3 nucleotides read TGTGCCAGCAGCCCAAGTGGGGGGACGAAGCCCCAGCATTTT. Translation: CASSPSGGTKPQHF. The chain employs TRBV3-1 (or the pseudogene TRBV3-2) and TRBJ1-5; TRBD1 is a possible D gene (5 bases). The germline V gene encodes CDR1 LGHDT and CDR2 YNNKEL (reference sequence). This CDR3 contains 14 residues. V lost 4 bases to trimming and J lost 8 bases, with 15 bases between them.

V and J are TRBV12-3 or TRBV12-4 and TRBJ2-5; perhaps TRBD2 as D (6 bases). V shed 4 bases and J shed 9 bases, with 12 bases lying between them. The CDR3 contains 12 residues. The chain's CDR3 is CASSYGGEPQYF. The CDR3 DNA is TGTGCCAGCAGTTACGGAGGGGAACCCCAGTACTTC.

This CDR3 reads CANPTGAGPISNQPQHF. The CDR3, as DNA: TGTGCCAACCCGACAGGGGCTGGTCCTATCAGCAATCAGCCCCAGCATTTT. V usage is TRBV10-3 and J usage is TRBJ1-5; TRBD1 matches at 8 bases. Germline V gives CDR1 ENHRY, CDR2 SYGVKD. With V trimmed by 10 bases and J by 1 base, 15 bases remained unmatched. CDR3 length: 17 residues.

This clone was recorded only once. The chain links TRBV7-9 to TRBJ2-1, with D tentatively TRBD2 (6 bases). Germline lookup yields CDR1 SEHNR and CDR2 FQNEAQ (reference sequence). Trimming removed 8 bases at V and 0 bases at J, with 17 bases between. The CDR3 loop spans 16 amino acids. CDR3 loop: CASSKRAPSSYNEQFF. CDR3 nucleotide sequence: TGTGCCAGCTCAAAGCGGGCCCCGAGCTCCTACAATGAGCAGTTCTTC.

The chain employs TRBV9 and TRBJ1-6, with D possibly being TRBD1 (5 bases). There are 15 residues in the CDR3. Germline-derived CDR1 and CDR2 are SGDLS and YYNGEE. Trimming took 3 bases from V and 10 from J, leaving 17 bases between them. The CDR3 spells CASSGPGRISSPLHF. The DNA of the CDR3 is TGTGCCAGCAGCGGCCCAGGGAGGATAAGCTCACCCCTCCACTTT.

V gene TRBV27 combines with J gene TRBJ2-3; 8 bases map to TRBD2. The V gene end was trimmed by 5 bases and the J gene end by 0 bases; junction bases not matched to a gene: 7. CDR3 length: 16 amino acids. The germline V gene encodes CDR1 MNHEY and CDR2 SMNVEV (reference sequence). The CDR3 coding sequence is TGTGCCAGCAGTCCCCGACTAGCGATTAGCACAGATACGCAGTATTTT. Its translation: CASSPRLAISTDTQYF.

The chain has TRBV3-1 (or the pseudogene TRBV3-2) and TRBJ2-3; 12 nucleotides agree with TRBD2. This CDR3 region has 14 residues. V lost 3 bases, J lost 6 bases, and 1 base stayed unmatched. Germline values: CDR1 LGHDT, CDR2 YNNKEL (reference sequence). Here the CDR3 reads CASSHGTSGDTQYF. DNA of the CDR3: TGTGCCAGCAGCCACGGGACTAGCGGGGATACGCAGTATTTT.

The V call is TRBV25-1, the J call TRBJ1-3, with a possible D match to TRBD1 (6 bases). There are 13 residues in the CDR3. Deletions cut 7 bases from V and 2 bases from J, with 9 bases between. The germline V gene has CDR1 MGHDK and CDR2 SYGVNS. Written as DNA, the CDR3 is TGTGCCAGCAAACAGGGTACTGGAAACACCATATATTTT. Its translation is CASKQGTGNTIYF. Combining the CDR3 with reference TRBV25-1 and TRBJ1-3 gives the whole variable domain EADIYQTPRYLVIGTGKKITLECSQTMGHDKMYWYQQDPGMELHLIHYSYGVNSTEKGDLSSESTVSRIRTEHFPLTLESARPSHTSQYLCASKQGTGNTIYFGEGSWLTVV.

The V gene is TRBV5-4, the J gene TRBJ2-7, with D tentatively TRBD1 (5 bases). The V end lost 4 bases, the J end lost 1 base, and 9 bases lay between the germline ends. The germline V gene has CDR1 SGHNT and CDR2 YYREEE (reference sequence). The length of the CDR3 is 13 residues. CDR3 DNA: TGTGCCAGCAGCAGCAGGGATTCCTACGAGCAGTACTTC. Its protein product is CASSSRDSYEQYF.

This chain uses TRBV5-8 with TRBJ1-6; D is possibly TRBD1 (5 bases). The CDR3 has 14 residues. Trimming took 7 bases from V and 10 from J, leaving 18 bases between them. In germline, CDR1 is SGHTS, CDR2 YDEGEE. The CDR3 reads CASQAGGAFSPLHF. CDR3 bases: TGTGCCAGCCAGGCCGGAGGGGCTTTCTCACCCCTCCACTTT.

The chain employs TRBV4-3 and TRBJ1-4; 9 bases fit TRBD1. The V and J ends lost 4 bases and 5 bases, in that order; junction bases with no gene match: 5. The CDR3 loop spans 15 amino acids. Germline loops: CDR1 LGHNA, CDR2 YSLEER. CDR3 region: CASSPYRGQNEKLFF. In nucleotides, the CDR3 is TGCGCCAGCAGCCCCTACAGGGGGCAAAATGAAAAACTGTTTTTT.

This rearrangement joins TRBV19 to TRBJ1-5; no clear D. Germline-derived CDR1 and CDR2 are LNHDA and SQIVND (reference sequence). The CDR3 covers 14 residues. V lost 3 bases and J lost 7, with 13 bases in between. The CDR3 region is CASSIGQIGQPQHF. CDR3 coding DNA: TGTGCCAGTAGTATTGGGCAGATAGGCCAGCCCCAGCATTTT.

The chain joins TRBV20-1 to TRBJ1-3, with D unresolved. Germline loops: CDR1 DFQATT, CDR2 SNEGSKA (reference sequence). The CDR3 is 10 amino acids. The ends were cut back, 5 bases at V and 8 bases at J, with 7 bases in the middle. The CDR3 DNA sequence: TGCAGTGCTGTGGGCGACACCATATATTTT. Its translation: CSAVGDTIYF.

This CDR3 reads CSARDRGGDQPQHF. The CDR3 DNA is TGCAGCGCCAGGGACAGGGGAGGAGATCAGCCCCAGCATTTT. The chain recombines TRBV29-1 with TRBJ1-5; TRBD1 matches 10 bases. The CDR3 has 14 residues. The junction had 8 bases not matched to a gene; V was cut back by 7 bases and J by 5 bases. The germline gives CDR1 SQVTM, CDR2 ANQGSEA.

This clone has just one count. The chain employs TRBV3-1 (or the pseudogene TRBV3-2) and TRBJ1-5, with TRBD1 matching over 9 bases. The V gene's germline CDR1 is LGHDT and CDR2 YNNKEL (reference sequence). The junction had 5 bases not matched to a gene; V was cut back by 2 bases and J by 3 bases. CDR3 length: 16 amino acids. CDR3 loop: CASSQRGQGINQPQHF. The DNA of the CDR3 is TGTGCCAGCAGCCAACGGGGACAGGGCATCAATCAGCCCCAGCATTTT.

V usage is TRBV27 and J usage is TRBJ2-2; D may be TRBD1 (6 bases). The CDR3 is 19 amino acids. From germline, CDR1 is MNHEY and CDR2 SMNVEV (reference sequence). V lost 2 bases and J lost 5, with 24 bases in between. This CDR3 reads CASSLGTRPGRGDTGELFF. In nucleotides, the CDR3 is TGTGCCAGCAGTTTAGGAACCCGGCCGGGCAGGGGAGATACCGGGGAGCTGTTTTTT.

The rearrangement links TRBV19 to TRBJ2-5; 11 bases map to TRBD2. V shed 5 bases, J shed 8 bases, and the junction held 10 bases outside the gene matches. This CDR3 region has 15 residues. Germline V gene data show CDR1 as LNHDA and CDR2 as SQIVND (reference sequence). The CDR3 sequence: CASSGLAGGGGTQYF. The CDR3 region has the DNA TGTGCCAGTAGTGGACTAGCGGGCGGGGGTGGAACCCAGTACTTC.

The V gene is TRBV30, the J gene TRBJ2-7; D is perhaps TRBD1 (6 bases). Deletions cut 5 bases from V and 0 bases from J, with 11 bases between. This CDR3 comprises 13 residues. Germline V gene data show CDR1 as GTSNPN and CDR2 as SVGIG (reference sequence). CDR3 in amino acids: CAWVRDNSYEQYF. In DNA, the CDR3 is TGTGCCTGGGTTAGGGACAACTCCTACGAGCAGTACTTC.

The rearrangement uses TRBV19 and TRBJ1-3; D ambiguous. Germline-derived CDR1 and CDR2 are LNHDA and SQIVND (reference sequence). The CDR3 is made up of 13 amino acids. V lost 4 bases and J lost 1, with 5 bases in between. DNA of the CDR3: TGTGCCAGTAGTAGAGGGTCTGGAAACACCATATATTTT. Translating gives CASSRGSGNTIYF. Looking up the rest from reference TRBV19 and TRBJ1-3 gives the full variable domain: DGGITQSPKYLFRKEGQNVTLSCEQNLNHDAMYWYRQDPGQGLRLIYYSQIVNDFQKGDIAEGYSVSREKKESFPLTVTSAQKNPTAFYLCASSRGSGNTIYFGEGSWLTVV.

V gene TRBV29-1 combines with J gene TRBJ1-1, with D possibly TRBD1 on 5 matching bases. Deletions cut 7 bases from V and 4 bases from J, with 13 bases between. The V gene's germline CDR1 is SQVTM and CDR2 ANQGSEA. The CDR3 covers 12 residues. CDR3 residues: CSALSGGTEAFF. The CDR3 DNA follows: TGCAGCGCACTGAGCGGGGGCACTGAAGCTTTCTTT.

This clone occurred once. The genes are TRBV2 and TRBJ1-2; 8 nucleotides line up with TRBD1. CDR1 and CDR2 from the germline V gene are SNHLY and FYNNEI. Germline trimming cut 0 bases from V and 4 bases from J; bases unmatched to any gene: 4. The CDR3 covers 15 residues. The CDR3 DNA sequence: TGTGCCAGCAGTGAAGCCGGGACAGGCCCCTATGGCTACACCTTC. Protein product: CASSEAGTGPYGYTF.